The clone carrying this TCR beta chain was recorded once. Antigen specificity is unknown. Deep was the level used in running the assay. As processed by the authors: Junction-only sequences produced by ImmunoSEQ had no quality scores, so filtering differed. Some clones are missing from TCRdb's copy, which holds only in-frame ones; the method was immunoSEQ multiplex PCR. V and J calls and clone size follow that table, whereas D and trimming were derived from the DNA. This repertoire shows around 600,000 clones, 95% to 98% found once; its top ten account for 0.057%. Germline V CDR1 and CDR2: MDHEN, SYDVKM. This CDR3 is 12 amino acids long. Trimming left V 6 bases short and J 6 bases short, with 10 bases between. Recent acute infections and vaccinations were absent in the healthy HIV-negative adult donors. This sample stems from a study of shared clonotypes between healthy human individuals. Points from the study as a whole: Sequencing depth was expected to affect clonotype sharing among donors.

The sequence came from a woman aged 30 to 39 in good health. The chain carries TRBV28 and TRBJ2-3; D tentatively fits TRBD1 or TRBD2 (5 bases each). Sequencing was done on a sample of naive CD4+ T cells sorted from blood. The subset: CD45RA+ positively selected. The CDR3 region is CASRGETDTQYF. The CDR3 DNA follows: TGTGCCAGCAGGGGGGAAACCGATACGCAGTATTTT.